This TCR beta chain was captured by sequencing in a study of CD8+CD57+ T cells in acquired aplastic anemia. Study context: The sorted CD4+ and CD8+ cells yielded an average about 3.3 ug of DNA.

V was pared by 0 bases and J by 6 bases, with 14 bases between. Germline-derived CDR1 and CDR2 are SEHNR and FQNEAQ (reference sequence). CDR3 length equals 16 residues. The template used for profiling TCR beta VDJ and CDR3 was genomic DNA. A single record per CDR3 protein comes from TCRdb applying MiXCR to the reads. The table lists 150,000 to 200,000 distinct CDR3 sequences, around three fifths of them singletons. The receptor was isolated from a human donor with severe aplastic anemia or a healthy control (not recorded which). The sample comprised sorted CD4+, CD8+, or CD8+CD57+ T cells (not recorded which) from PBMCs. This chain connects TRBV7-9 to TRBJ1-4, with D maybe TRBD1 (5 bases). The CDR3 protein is CASSLAPGGKDEKLFF. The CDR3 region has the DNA TGTGCCAGCAGCTTAGCGCCGGGGGGAAAGGATGAAAAACTGTTTTTT.